This T cell receptor (beta chain) is drawn from a study of T-cell reconstitution after alpha-beta-depleted transplantation in children. This clonotype showed up many times. Its antigen is undetermined. General observations from the study: About two months after transplant, alpha-beta T cells reportedly came from several hundred expanded graft clones. The authors attributed T-cell counts and diversity one year after transplant mostly to newly produced T cells. TCRbeta diversity was high at day 60 in some patients (a result of surviving recipient T cells and thymic progenitors).

This CDR3 region has 15 residues. The J segment lost 8 bases and the V segment lost 4 bases, leaving 11 bases of the junction unmatched. CDR1 DFQATT and CDR2 SNEGSKA come from the germline V gene (reference sequence). It was with unique molecular identifiers that the TCRbeta library was prepared. TCRdb used MiXCR to reprocess the PCR reads, holding one entry per CDR3 protein. Of around 420,000 distinct CDR3 sequences listed, 15% to 20% are singletons. Specimen: PBMCs, mostly from graft donor cells, collected 360 days after TCRalphabeta/CD19-depleted stem cell transplant. The rearrangement uses TRBV20-1 and TRBJ2-1; 10 nucleotides agree with TRBD2. The TCR originated in a boy in the first two years of life who had a stem cell transplant for Wiskott-Aldrich syndrome, so the T cells may come from the graft donor. CDR3 amino acids: CSAIPLAGREDEQFF. CDR3 nucleotides: TGCAGTGCTATTCCACTAGCGGGGAGGGAGGATGAGCAGTTCTTC.